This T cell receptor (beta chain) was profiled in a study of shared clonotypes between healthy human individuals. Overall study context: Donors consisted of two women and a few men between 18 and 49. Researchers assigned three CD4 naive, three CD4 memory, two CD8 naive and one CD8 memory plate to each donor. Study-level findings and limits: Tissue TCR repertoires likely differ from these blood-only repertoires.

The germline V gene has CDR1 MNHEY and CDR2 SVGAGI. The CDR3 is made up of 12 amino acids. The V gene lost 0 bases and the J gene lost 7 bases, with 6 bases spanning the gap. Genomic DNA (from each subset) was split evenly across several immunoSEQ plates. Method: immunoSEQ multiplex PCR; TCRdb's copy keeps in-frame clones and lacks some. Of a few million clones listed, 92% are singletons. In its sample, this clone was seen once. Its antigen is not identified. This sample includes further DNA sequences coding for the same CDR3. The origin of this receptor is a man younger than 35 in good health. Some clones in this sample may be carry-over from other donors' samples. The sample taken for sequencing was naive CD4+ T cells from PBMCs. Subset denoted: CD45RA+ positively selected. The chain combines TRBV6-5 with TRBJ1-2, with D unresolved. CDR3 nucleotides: TGTGCCAGCAGTTACTCCGATTCTGGCTACACCTTC. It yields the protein CASSYSDSGYTF.